Below, 28 T cell receptor beta chains from the same sample are listed, as sequenced in a study of shared clonotypes between healthy human individuals. TCRdb keeps only in-frame clones here, not all; method: immunoSEQ multiplex PCR. The sample lists 2,100,000 or so clones; around 95% were seen once. Material: naive CD4+ T cells sorted from blood. Subset meaning: CD45RA+ positively selected. All receptors derive from a young man in good health.

Comment on this clone: The sample has other DNA sequences that encode this CDR3 too. This rearrangement joins TRBV30 to TRBJ2-5; TRBD2 matches at 8 bases. V was pared by 4 bases and J by 5 bases, with 3 bases of the junction left unmatched. In germline, CDR1 is GTSNPN, CDR2 SVGIG (reference sequence). This CDR3 comprises 12 residues. CDR3 coding DNA: TGTGCCTGGACTAGCGGGCGGGAGACCCAGTACTTC. Translating gives CAWTSGRETQYF.

This chain uses TRBV10-1 with TRBJ2-5, with D perhaps matching TRBD1 or TRBD2 (5 bases each). The CDR3 covers 13 residues. V gave up 9 bases and J gave up 5 bases, with 16 bases separating them. The germline V gene has CDR1 WNHNN and CDR2 SYGVQD (reference sequence). The CDR3 sequence: CARREGRWETQYF. The CDR3 nucleotides are TGCGCCAGGCGTGAGGGGCGGTGGGAGACCCAGTACTTC.

This clone has just a few counts. The chain joins TRBV27 to TRBJ1-5; no reliable D call. In germline, CDR1 is MNHEY, CDR2 SMNVEV (reference sequence). The CDR3 runs to 13 residues. V lost 2 bases to trimming and J lost 6 bases, with 8 bases between them. The CDR3 reads CASSLQPAQPQHF. CDR3 DNA: TGTGCCAGCAGTTTACAGCCCGCTCAGCCCCAGCATTTT.

The genes are TRBV28 and TRBJ2-7, with a possible D match to TRBD2 (6 bases). The V gene's germline CDR1 is MDHEN and CDR2 SYDVKM. The CDR3 is made up of 15 amino acids. V shed 6 bases and J shed 5 bases, with 20 bases lying between them. Here the CDR3 reads CASSPNPGRGNEQYF. The DNA for the CDR3 is TGTGCCAGCAGCCCCAACCCCGGCCGCGGGAACGAGCAGTACTTC.

The V gene is TRBV4-1, the J gene TRBJ1-4; D is undetermined. Germline values: CDR1 MGHRA, CDR2 YSYEKL. The CDR3 has 15 amino acids. The germline V and J ends were trimmed by 6 bases and 4 bases, with 15 bases remaining between them. This chain's CDR3 is CASRYATQRNEKLFF. For the CDR3, the DNA is TGCGCCAGCAGATACGCGACACAGCGTAATGAAAAACTGTTTTTT.

The chain has TRBV6-7 and TRBJ1-2; 7 nucleotides line up with TRBD1. TRBV6-7 is an ORF, with its function uncertain. The V gene end was trimmed by 5 bases and the J gene end by 4 bases; junction bases not matched to a gene: 16. The length of the CDR3 is 17 residues. CDR3 DNA sequence: TGTGCCAGCAGTACAGGGGCAGGGGCTACGCGGGGCTATGGCTACACCTTC. This sequence encodes CASSTGAGATRGYGYTF.

The chain carries TRBV29-1 and TRBJ2-7; 7 bases map to TRBD1. The germline V gene has CDR1 SQVTM and CDR2 ANQGSEA. V dropped 5 bases and J dropped 1; count of bases not matched to a gene: 14. This CDR3 has 16 residues. CDR3 sequence: CSVIGRPETGSYEQYF. The CDR3 nucleotides read TGCAGCGTTATTGGGCGGCCTGAGACAGGGTCCTACGAGCAGTACTTC.

The chain uses TRBV19 and TRBJ1-1, with D perhaps matching TRBD1 (5 bases). The CDR3 runs 13 residues. CDR1 LNHDA and CDR2 SQIVND come from the germline V gene (reference sequence). Trimming shortened V by 3 bases and J by 7 bases, and 12 bases separated the two germline ends. CDR3 DNA: TGTGCCAGTAGTATTGTGGGACGGCTTGAAGCTTTCTTT. This sequence encodes CASSIVGRLEAFF.

The rearrangement uses TRBV4-2 and TRBJ2-7; TRBD1 or TRBD2 may be the D gene (5 bases each). CDR1 LGHNA and CDR2 YNFKEQ come from the germline V gene. The CDR3 length is 15 residues. V was cut by 4 bases and J by 2 bases, with 15 bases left in between. The CDR3 coding sequence is TGTGCCAGCAGCCGCGAGTGGGACCCAACCTACGAGCAGTACTTC. This translates into CASSREWDPTYEQYF.

The chain carries TRBV29-1 and TRBJ2-7; 9 bases map to TRBD1. This CDR3 spans 12 amino acids. Germline lookup yields CDR1 SQVTM and CDR2 ANQGSEA. V lost 4 bases, J lost 6 bases, and 4 bases stayed unmatched. The CDR3 sequence is CSVGTGEGEQYF. The CDR3 DNA is TGCAGCGTTGGGACAGGGGAAGGCGAGCAGTACTTC.

The chain links TRBV6-1 to TRBJ1-4; 7 nucleotides agree with TRBD1. Trimming removed 5 bases from V and 4 bases from J; junction bases left unmatched: 4. The CDR3 contains 14 residues. Germline CDR1 is MNHNS and CDR2 is SASEGT. CDR3 bases: TGTGCCAGCAGTCTACAGGGGATTAATGAAAAACTGTTTTTT. It is translated as CASSLQGINEKLFF.

The J gene is TRBJ2-5, the V gene TRBV10-2; 12 bases align to TRBD2. With V trimmed by 6 bases and J by 5 bases, 7 bases remained unmatched. The CDR3 has 15 amino acids. Germline values: CDR1 WSHSY, CDR2 SAAADI. The CDR3 DNA reads as TGCGCCAGCAGGGCTAGCGGGGGGGCACAGGAGACCCAGTACTTC. Translated: CASRASGGAQETQYF.

The chain uses TRBV30 and TRBJ2-7; D is perhaps TRBD1 (6 bases). Germline V gene lookup returns CDR1 GTSNPN and CDR2 SVGIG (reference sequence). With 2 bases removed from V and 9 bases from J, the gap between germline ends came to 11 bases. The CDR3 covers 11 residues. The CDR3 DNA follows: TGTGCCTGGAGTCGGACAGACATGCAGTACTTC. This translates into CAWSRTDMQYF.

Concerning this clone itself: Other DNA sequences from this sample encode an identical CDR3 as well. V usage is TRBV11-2 and J usage is TRBJ2-7; 12 bases are a match to TRBD2. The V segment lost 4 bases and the J segment 2 bases; nucleotides outside the gene matches: 3. Looked up from germline, CDR1 is SGHAT and CDR2 is FQNNGV. The CDR3 sequence is 15 residues long. The CDR3 DNA sequence: TGTGCCAGCAGCTCACTAGCGGGGGGCCCCTACGAGCAGTACTTC. This encodes CASSSLAGGPYEQYF.

The V gene is TRBV19, the J gene TRBJ1-2, with D possibly matching TRBD1 (5 bases). The CDR3 length is 15 residues. V lost 7 bases and J lost 5, with 20 bases in between. Germline-derived CDR1 and CDR2 are LNHDA and SQIVND (reference sequence). CDR3 protein: CASTTNSGALYGYTF. Here the CDR3 DNA reads TGTGCCAGTACCACCAATTCCGGGGCCTTATATGGCTACACCTTC. Based on the CDR3 plus reference TRBV19 and TRBJ1-2, the full variable domain is DGGITQSPKYLFRKEGQNVTLSCEQNLNHDAMYWYRQDPGQGLRLIYYSQIVNDFQKGDIAEGYSVSREKKESFPLTVTSAQKNPTAFYLCASTTNSGALYGYTFGSGTRLTVV.

The rearrangement uses TRBV7-3 and TRBJ1-6; no clear D. Germline V gene data show CDR1 as SGHTA and CDR2 as FQGTGA. The CDR3 sequence is 14 residues long. Trimming removed 6 bases at V and 5 bases at J, with 11 bases between. Here the CDR3 DNA reads TGTGCCAGCAGGGTCGACACCAATAATTCACCCCTCCACTTT. This encodes CASRVDTNNSPLHF. The full variable domain, completed using reference TRBV7-3 and TRBJ1-6, is GAGVSQTPSNKVTEKGKYVELRCDPISGHTALYWYRQSLGQGPEFLIYFQGTGAADDSGLPNDRFFAVRPEGSVSTLKIQRTERGDSAVYLCASRVDTNNSPLHFGNGTRLTVT.

This chain links TRBV2 with TRBJ1-5, with 8 bases lining up with TRBD1. Germline V CDR1 and CDR2: SNHLY, FYNNEI. The V gene end was trimmed by 7 bases and the J gene end by 5 bases; junction bases not matched to a gene: 10. CDR3 length: 15 amino acids. CDR3 protein: CASKKQGVGDQPQHF. The CDR3 DNA reads as TGTGCCAGCAAAAAACAGGGGGTCGGTGATCAGCCCCAGCATTTT.

The chain has TRBV7-9 and TRBJ2-7, with D maybe TRBD1 (5 bases). There are 13 residues in the CDR3. From germline, CDR1 is SEHNR and CDR2 FQNEAQ (reference sequence). V was shortened by 4 bases and J by 1 base, with 8 bases between the two germline ends. The CDR3 protein is CASSSDTSYEQYF. The DNA for the CDR3 is TGTGCCAGCAGCTCGGACACGTCCTACGAGCAGTACTTC.

CDR3 DNA sequence: TGTGCCAGCAGCATAGGGGGGGACAAAAACATTCAGTACTTC. Translation gives CASSIGGDKNIQYF. The rearrangement uses TRBV5-4 and TRBJ2-4; D might be TRBD2 (7 bases). Germline assignment: CDR1 SGHNT and CDR2 YYREEE (reference sequence). The CDR3 loop spans 14 amino acids. V was shortened by 4 bases and J by 3 bases, with 11 bases between the two germline ends.

The chain carries TRBV5-4 and TRBJ1-3; no clear D gene. Germline-derived CDR1 and CDR2 are SGHNT and YYREEE (reference sequence). Deletions cut 2 bases from V and 4 bases from J, with 7 bases between. The CDR3 is 13 residues long. The CDR3 region is CASSFRSGNTIYF. As DNA, the CDR3 is TGTGCCAGCAGCTTCCGATCCGGAAACACCATATATTTT. The full variable domain, rest sourced from reference TRBV5-4 and TRBJ1-3, is ETGVTQSPTHLIKTRGQQVTLRCSSQSGHNTVSWYQQALGQGPQFIFQYYREEENGRGNFPPRFSGLQFPNYSSELNVNALELDDSALYLCASSFRSGNTIYFGEGSWLTVV.

The genes are TRBV7-9 and TRBJ1-4; D is perhaps TRBD1 (5 bases). This CDR3 is built from 13 residues. Germline CDR1 reads SEHNR; CDR2 reads FQNEAQ (reference sequence). The V gene lost 11 bases and the J gene lost 2 bases, with 12 bases spanning the gap. CDR3 coding DNA: TGTGCCCTGGGCAGGGAGACTAATGAAAAACTGTTTTTT. Translation: CALGRETNEKLFF. The variable domain in full, completed from reference TRBV7-9 and TRBJ1-4, reads DTGVSQNPRHKITKRGQNVTFRCDPISEHNRLYWYRQTLGQGPEFLTYFQNEAQLEKSRLLSDRFSAERPKGSFSTLEIQRTEQGDSAMYLCALGRETNEKLFFGSGTQLSVL.

The CDR3 bases are TGCGCCAGCAGCTTGGGGACTACGGGCACAGATACGCAGTATTTT. Its translation: CASSLGTTGTDTQYF. The chain employs TRBV5-1 and TRBJ2-3, with D possibly being TRBD2 (6 bases). The CDR3 is 15 amino acids. V was cut by 0 bases and J by 1 base, with 9 bases left in between. Looked up from germline, CDR1 is SGHRS and CDR2 is YFSETQ. The variable domain in full, with the rest retrieved from reference TRBV5-1 and TRBJ2-3, is KAGVTQTPRYLIKTRGQQVTLSCSPISGHRSVSWYQQTPGQGLQFLFEYFSETQRNKGNFPGRFSGRQFSNSRSEMNVSTLELGDSALYLCASSLGTTGTDTQYFGPGTRLTVL.

The chain carries TRBV6-1 and TRBJ2-7; weak D call: TRBD1 (5 bases). From germline, CDR1 is MNHNS and CDR2 SASEGT. CDR3 length: 15 residues. V was pared by 2 bases and J by 7 bases, with 18 bases between. CDR3 amino acids: CASSEMLVGVEEQYF. CDR3 bases: TGTGCCAGCAGTGAAATGCTGGTAGGGGTAGAAGAGCAGTACTTC.

As regards this clone: One junction end disagrees with the germline gene, perhaps due to a read error. The chain links TRBV28 to TRBJ2-5, with TRBD2 identical over 7 bases. The CDR3 loop spans 18 amino acids. Germline V gene lookup returns CDR1 MDHEN and CDR2 SYDVKM. For the CDR3, the DNA is TGTGCCTGCAGTCCCAAGCGGGGCCAAGGCCATGGGCAAGAGACCCAGTACTTC. Translating it yields CACSPKRGQGHGQETQYF.

This chain connects TRBV7-9 to TRBJ2-7, with D possibly being TRBD1 or TRBD2 (5 bases each). The germline gives CDR1 SEHNR, CDR2 FQNEAQ (reference sequence). The CDR3 covers 15 residues. V lost 6 bases and J 2 bases, leaving 17 bases between the germline ends. The chain's CDR3 is CASSYKGTETYEQYF. CDR3 nucleotides: TGTGCCAGCAGTTATAAAGGGACGGAGACCTACGAGCAGTACTTC.

The chain employs TRBV30 and TRBJ2-7; 8 bases line up with TRBD2. Germline trimming cut 3 bases from V and 7 bases from J; bases unmatched to any gene: 8. The CDR3 runs to 13 residues. Germline CDR1 reads GTSNPN; CDR2 reads SVGIG (reference sequence). The CDR3 loop is CAWSGTRAGEQYF. The CDR3 DNA reads as TGTGCCTGGAGCGGGACTAGGGCGGGAGAGCAGTACTTC.

The chain uses TRBV25-1 and TRBJ2-1, with D possibly matching TRBD1 (6 bases). The CDR3 spans 13 residues. Germline loops: CDR1 MGHDK, CDR2 SYGVNS. V gave up 2 bases and J gave up 8 bases, with 10 bases separating them. The CDR3 here is CASSEGGPYEQFF. Here the CDR3 DNA reads TGTGCCAGCAGTGAAGGGGGCCCGTATGAGCAGTTCTTC.

Points on this clone: Other DNA sequences within the sample encode an identical CDR3. For the CDR3, the DNA is TGTGCCAGCAGCTCCCGGGACTCCTACGAGCAGTACTTC. Protein product: CASSSRDSYEQYF. The V gene is TRBV5-4, the J gene TRBJ2-7; perhaps TRBD2 as D (5 bases). Trimming removed 3 bases from V and 0 bases from J, with 7 bases in between. The CDR3 length is 13 residues. The germline V gene encodes CDR1 SGHNT and CDR2 YYREEE (reference sequence).